This TCR beta chain was profiled in a study of blood T cells in healthy people across ages. The CDR3 length is 14 residues. V lost 5 bases to trimming and J lost 2 bases, with 11 bases between them. Germline CDR1 SGHAT, CDR2 FQDESV (reference sequence). Primers used in a second PCR of about 6 to 12 cycles were a sample-barcoded 5' primer and a J-beta primer mix. Each CDR3 protein gets one entry after TCRdb re-called the 5' RACE reads with MiXCR. The sample holds hundreds of thousands of distinct CDR3 sequences, under 55% seen once. The sequenced material came from blood. This chain links TRBV11-1 with TRBJ2-3, with a possible D match to TRBD1 (5 bases). The clonotype comes from a man aged 60 to 69 in good health. CDR3 in amino acids: CASSPDSYTDTQYF. The CDR3 DNA sequence: TGTGCCAGCAGCCCCGACAGTTACACAGATACGCAGTATTTT.